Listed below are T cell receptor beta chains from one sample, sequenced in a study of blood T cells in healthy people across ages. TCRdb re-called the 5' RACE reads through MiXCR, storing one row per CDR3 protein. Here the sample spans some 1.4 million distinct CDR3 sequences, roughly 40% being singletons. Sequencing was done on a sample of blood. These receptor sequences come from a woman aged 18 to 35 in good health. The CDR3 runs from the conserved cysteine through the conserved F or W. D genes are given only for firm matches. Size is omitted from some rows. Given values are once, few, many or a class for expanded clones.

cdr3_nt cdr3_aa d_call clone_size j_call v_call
TGTGCCAGCAGCCAATCCCGGGACAGTAATCAGCCCCAGCATTTT CASSQSRDSNQPQHF TRBD1 . TRBJ1-5 TRBV25-1
TGTGCCAGCAGCAAAGCGGGAGTTCGCCATCTAGCCAAAAACATTCAGTACTTC CASSKAGVRHLAKNIQYF . . TRBJ2-4 TRBV21-1
TGCAGTGCTAGCCGGGCAAATGGGGCCTTGGGGGGCTACACCTTC CSASRANGALGGYTF . . TRBJ1-2 TRBV20-1
TGCGCCGGCAGCCAAGACGACAGGGACCGGCAGCCCCAGCATTTT CAGSQDDRDRQPQHF TRBD1 . TRBJ1-5 TRBV4-1
TGTGCCACCAGCATCGAGACAGGGGGCTATGGCTACACCTTC CATSIETGGYGYTF TRBD1 . TRBJ1-2 TRBV15
TGTGCCAGCAGCTTAGTAGGCGAAGCAACCTACGAGCAGTACTTC CASSLVGEATYEQYF . . TRBJ2-7 TRBV7-8
TGCAGTGCTAGAAAGCGTGGTGAAGCTTTCTTT CSARKRGEAFF . . TRBJ1-1 TRBV20-1
TGCGCCACCAGCAGAGGTACAGACAGGGGTCTATCCTACGAGCAGTACTTC CATSRGTDRGLSYEQYF TRBD1 few TRBJ2-7 TRBV5-1
TGCAGCGTTGCGTCGGACAGGGAGGGGTATGGCTACACCTTC CSVASDREGYGYTF TRBD1 few TRBJ1-2 TRBV29-1
TGTGCCAGCAGTCCTTACAGAAATTCACCCCTCCACTTT CASSPYRNSPLHF . few TRBJ1-6 TRBV12-3/TRBV12-4
TGTGCCAGCAGTGAATTTAGCACAGATACGCAGTATTTT CASSEFSTDTQYF . . TRBJ2-3 TRBV2
TGTGCCAGCAGCACCAGACAGGGGTCCAATCAGCCCCAGCATTTT CASSTRQGSNQPQHF TRBD1 . TRBJ1-5 TRBV7-2
TGTGCCAGCAAAGTGGCGGTCGCTTACGATGGCTACACCTTC CASKVAVAYDGYTF . . TRBJ1-2 TRBV27
TGTGCCACCGGAGTGGGGGGTTCTGGGAACGAGCAGTACTTC CATGVGGSGNEQYF . . TRBJ2-7 TRBV21-1
TGCGCCAGCAGCCATCCGGGACGGATCACTGAAGCTTTCTTT CASSHPGRITEAFF . . TRBJ1-1 TRBV4-1
TGTGCCAGCAGTCTCATATGGGCGGGAGACTACGAGCAGTACTTC CASSLIWAGDYEQYF TRBD2 . TRBJ2-7 TRBV27
TGCGCCAGCAGTGAAGGCCTAGCTCTAGTCAATGAGCAGTTCTTC CASSEGLALVNEQFF . few TRBJ2-1 TRBV10-2
TGCAGCGCAGTGGGACAGGTGGGGTCGACCCAGCATTTT CSAVGQVGSTQHF TRBD1 . TRBJ1-5 TRBV29-1
TGTGCCAGCAGCCTCCAAATGACGGACTATGGCTACACCTTC CASSLQMTDYGYTF . . TRBJ1-2 TRBV3-1
TGTGCCACCAGTGATACCCGCTCCTCCTACGAGCAGTACTTC CATSDTRSSYEQYF . once TRBJ2-7 TRBV24-1
TGTGCCAGCAGCTTGTATCCAGGAGACTATAGCAATCAGCCCCAGCATTTT CASSLYPGDYSNQPQHF . few TRBJ1-5 TRBV7-6
TGTGCCATCAAGGACCCCGGCACAGATACGCAGTATTTT CAIKDPGTDTQYF . few TRBJ2-3 TRBV10-3
TGTGCCAGCACTTTAGGGGGGAATCAGCCCCAGCATTTT CASTLGGNQPQHF . . TRBJ1-5 TRBV12-3/TRBV12-4
TGCAGTGCTAGAGAGCTAGCGAGGGTCGGGGAGCGTAGCTACACCTTC CSARELARVGERSYTF . . TRBJ1-2 TRBV20-1
TGTGCCAGCAGCCAATGGGGGCAGGGGGCGAATGAGCAGTTCTTC CASSQWGQGANEQFF TRBD1 . TRBJ2-1 TRBV14
TGTGCCAGCAGTCTCCAGCGGGAGGGCCTTAGGGATACGCAGTATTTT CASSLQREGLRDTQYF TRBD2 . TRBJ2-3 TRBV27
TGTGCCATCAGTGGGGACAGGGGGAACGAGCAGTACTTC CAISGDRGNEQYF TRBD1 few TRBJ2-7 TRBV10-3
TGTGCCAGCAGCTTTAGATACAGGGGGAACACTGAAGCTTTCTTT CASSFRYRGNTEAFF TRBD1 . TRBJ1-1 TRBV13
TGTGCCAGCAGCCCCGACCTGGGTGAAAAACTGTTTTTT CASSPDLGEKLFF . many TRBJ1-4 TRBV12-3/TRBV12-4